This paragraph reports one TCR beta chain. Antigen: not known. These data originate in a study of metastatic and nonmetastatic thyroid tumors. On the study more broadly: For malignant and benign thyroid patients, tumor or nodule tissue and blood were the sources whose repertoires were compared.

Source study methods: What underpinned the distant-metastasis classifier for papillary thyroid cancer was the set of CDR3 differences across clinicopathological groups. TCRdb called clones again from the PCR reads with MiXCR. For this entry, the V and J calls and clone size follow TCRdb and not the study's own pipeline. The sample has thousands of clones; around 33% are singletons. This CDR3 region has 15 residues. The J segment lost 2 bases and the V segment lost 5 bases, leaving 4 bases of the junction unmatched. Germline CDR1 SNHLY, CDR2 FYNNEI. Patients had received no treatment of any kind before thyroid surgery. Study-level findings and limits: Malignant thyroid tumors reportedly exceeded benign nodules significantly in TCR beta diversity, with the difference appearing in blood and tumor.

The source material was adjacent normal tissue. The chain couples TRBV2 to TRBJ2-3; 10 positions agree with TRBD2. This clonotype originated in a female donor with papillary thyroid cancer or a benign thyroid nodule (not recorded which). Some clones in this sample may be carry-over from other donors' samples. CDR3 amino acids: CASSSSGSSTDTQYF. CDR3 DNA sequence: TGTGCCAGCAGTTCTAGCGGGAGCTCCACAGATACGCAGTATTTT. The full variable domain, completed using reference TRBV2 and TRBJ2-3, is EPEVTQTPSHQVTQMGQEVILRCVPISNHLYFYWYRQILGQKVEFLVSFYNNEISEKSEIFDDQFSVERPDGSNFTLKIRSTKLEDSAMYFCASSSSGSSTDTQYFGPGTRLTVL.